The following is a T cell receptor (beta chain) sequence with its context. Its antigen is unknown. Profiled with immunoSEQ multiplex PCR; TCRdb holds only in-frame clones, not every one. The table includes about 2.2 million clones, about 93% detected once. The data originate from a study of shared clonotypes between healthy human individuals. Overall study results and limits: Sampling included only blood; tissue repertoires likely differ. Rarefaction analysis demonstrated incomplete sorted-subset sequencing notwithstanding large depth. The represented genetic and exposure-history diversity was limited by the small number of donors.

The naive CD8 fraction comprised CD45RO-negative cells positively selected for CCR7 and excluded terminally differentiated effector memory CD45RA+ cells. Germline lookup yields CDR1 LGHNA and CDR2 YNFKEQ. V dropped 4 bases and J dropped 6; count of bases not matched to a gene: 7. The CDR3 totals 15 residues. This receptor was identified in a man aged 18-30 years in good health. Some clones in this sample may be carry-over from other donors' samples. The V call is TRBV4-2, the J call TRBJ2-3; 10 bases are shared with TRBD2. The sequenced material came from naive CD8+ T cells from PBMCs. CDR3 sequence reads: CASSLRTSGKDTQYF. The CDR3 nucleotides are TGTGCCAGCAGCCTGCGGACTAGCGGAAAGGATACGCAGTATTTT.